The clone carrying this T cell receptor beta chain was seen only a few times. Its specificity is not known. The data stem from a study of response to subunit inactivated influenza vaccine. TCRdb passed the RT-PCR reads through MiXCR, listing each CDR3 protein once. The sample yields 800,000 to 1,000,000 distinct CDR3 sequences, over 20% seen once. Study-level results: Authors suggested seasonal influenza vaccinations each recruit few new T cells.

The V gene lost 2 bases and the J gene lost 4 bases, with 8 bases spanning the gap. The CDR3 totals 13 residues. Germline-derived CDR1 and CDR2 are MNHEY and SVGAGI. The chain joins TRBV6-5 to TRBJ2-5; D gene ambiguous. Here the sequenced sample was PBMCs from blood, taken about 5 days after vaccination. The source of this sequence is a man aged 45-65 years who received an inactivated influenza vaccine. CDR3 nucleotide sequence: TGTGCCAGCAGTTACGACAATCGAGAGACCCAGTACTTC. Protein: CASSYDNRETQYF.